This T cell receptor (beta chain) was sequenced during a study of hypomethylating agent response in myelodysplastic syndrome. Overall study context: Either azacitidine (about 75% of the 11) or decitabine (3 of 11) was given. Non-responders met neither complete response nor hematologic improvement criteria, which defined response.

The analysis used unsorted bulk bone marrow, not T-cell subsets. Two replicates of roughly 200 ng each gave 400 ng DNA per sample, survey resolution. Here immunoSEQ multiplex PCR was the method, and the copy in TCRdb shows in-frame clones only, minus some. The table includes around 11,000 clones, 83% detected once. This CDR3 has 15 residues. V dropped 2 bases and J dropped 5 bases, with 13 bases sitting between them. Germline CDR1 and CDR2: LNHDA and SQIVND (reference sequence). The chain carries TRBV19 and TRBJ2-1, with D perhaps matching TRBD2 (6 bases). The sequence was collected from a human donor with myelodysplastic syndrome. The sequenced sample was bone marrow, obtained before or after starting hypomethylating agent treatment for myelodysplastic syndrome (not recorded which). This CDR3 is CASSIYGGFNNEQFF. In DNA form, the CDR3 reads TGTGCCAGTAGTATATATGGAGGGTTTAACAATGAGCAGTTCTTC.